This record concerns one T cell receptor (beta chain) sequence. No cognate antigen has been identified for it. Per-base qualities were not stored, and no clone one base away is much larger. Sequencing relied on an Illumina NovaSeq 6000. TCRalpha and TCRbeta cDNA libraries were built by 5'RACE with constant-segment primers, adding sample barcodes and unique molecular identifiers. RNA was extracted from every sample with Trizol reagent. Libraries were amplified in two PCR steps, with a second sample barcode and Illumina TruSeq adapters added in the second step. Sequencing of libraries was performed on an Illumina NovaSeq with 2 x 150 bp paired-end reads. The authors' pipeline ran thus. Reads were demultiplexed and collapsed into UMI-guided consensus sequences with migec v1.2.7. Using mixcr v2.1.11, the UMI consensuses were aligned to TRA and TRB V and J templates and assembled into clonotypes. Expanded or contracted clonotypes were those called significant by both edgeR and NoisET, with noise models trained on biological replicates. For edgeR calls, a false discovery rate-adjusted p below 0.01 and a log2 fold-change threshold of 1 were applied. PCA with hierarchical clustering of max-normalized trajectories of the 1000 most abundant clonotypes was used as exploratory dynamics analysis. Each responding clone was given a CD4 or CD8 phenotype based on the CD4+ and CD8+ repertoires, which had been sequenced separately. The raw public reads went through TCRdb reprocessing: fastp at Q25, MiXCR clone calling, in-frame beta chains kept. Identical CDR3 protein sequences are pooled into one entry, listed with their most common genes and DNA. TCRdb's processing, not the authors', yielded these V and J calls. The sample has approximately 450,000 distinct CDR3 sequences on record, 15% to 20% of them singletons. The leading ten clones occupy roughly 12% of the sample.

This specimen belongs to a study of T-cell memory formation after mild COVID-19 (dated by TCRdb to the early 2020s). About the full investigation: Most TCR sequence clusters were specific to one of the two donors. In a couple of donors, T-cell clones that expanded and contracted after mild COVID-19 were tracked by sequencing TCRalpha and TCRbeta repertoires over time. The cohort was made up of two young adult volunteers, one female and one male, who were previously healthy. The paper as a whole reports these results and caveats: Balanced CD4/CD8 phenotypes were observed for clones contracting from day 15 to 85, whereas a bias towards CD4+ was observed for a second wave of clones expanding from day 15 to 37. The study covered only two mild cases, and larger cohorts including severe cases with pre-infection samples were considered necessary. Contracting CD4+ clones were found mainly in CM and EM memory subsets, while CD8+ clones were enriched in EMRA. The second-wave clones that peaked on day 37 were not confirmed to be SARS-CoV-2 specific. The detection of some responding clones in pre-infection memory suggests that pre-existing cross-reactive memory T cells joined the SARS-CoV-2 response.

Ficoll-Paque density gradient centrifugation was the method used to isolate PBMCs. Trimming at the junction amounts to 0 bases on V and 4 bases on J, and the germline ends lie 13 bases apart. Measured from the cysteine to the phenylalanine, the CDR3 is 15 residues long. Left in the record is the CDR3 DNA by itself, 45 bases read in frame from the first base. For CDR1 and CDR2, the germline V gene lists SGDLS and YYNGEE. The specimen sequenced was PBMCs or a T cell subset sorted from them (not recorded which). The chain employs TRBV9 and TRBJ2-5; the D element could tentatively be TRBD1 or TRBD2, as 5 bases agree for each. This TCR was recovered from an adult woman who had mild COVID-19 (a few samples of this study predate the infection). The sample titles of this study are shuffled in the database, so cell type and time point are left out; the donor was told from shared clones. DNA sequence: TGTGCCAGCAGCGTAGGAGAGGGGTATCGAGAGACCCAGTACTTC. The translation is CASSVGEGYRETQYF.